The 10 T cell receptor beta chains listed next were all sequenced from one sample in a study of Ad26.COV2.S vaccination and SARS-CoV-2 variants. Clones were sequenced by immunoSEQ multiplex PCR, and TCRdb holds only the in-frame ones, with some missing. The sample shows about 370,000 clones, 75% to 90% of them seen only once. Sample treatment: around 19 received Ad26.COV2.S at low or high dose, single or two shots; about 5 received placebo; per-sample allocation not given. It was on day 63 after the first vaccine or placebo injection that samples were taken. Sequenced material: peripheral blood, taken in a trial of Ad26.COV2.S vaccine versus placebo. These receptors were collected from a person aged 18-65 years who received the Ad26.COV2.S COVID-19 vaccine or a placebo.

V is TRBV6-2 or TRBV6-3 and J is TRBJ2-7; the D gene is possibly TRBD2 (5 bases). Germline V gene lookup returns CDR1 MNHEY and CDR2 SVGEGT. V lost 2 bases and J 5 bases, leaving 13 bases between the germline ends. The CDR3 runs 14 residues. The CDR3 nucleotides read TGTGCCAGCAGTTACGAGGGCCGGTCCAACGAGCAGTACTTC. Protein product: CASSYEGRSNEQYF.

The chain joins TRBV27 to TRBJ1-2; D gene ambiguous. Deletions cut 5 bases from V and 0 bases from J, with 10 bases between. The CDR3 covers 14 residues. Germline V gives CDR1 MNHEY, CDR2 SMNVEV (reference sequence). CDR3 loop: CASSPRITNYGYTF. CDR3 nucleotides: TGTGCCAGCAGTCCCAGAATCACTAACTATGGCTACACCTTC.

The V gene is TRBV6-1, the J gene TRBJ1-2; 7 bases are shared with TRBD1. The V gene's germline CDR1 is MNHNS and CDR2 SASEGT. The CDR3 loop spans 16 amino acids. V was pared by 2 bases and J by 8 bases, with 14 bases of the junction left unmatched. CDR3 sequence: CASSEKGQDRKVGYTF. The DNA of the CDR3 is TGTGCCAGCAGTGAAAAAGGCCAGGACAGGAAGGTCGGCTACACCTTC.

The DNA for the CDR3 is TGTGCCAGCACCCTCTTGCTGGAGTTCTTT. It codes for CASTLLLEFF. The chain employs TRBV2 and TRBJ1-1; D gene unclear. Germline V gives CDR1 SNHLY, CDR2 FYNNEI. The V and J ends lost 7 bases and 14 bases respectively, with 14 bases between them. The CDR3 runs 10 residues.

This clone was seen a handful of times. The DNA for the CDR3 is TGCGCCAGCAGCCAAGAAGGGTACGGGGCGAACACCGGGGAGCTGTTTTTT. Translated: CASSQEGYGANTGELFF. The chain combines TRBV4-1 with TRBJ2-2; D might be TRBD2 (5 bases). The CDR3 runs to 17 residues. V lost 0 bases to trimming and J lost 0 bases, with 11 bases between them. Germline CDR1 reads MGHRA; CDR2 reads YSYEKL.

The gene calls are TRBV10-2 and TRBJ1-6; possible D gene TRBD1, 5 bases. The germline V gene has CDR1 WSHSY and CDR2 SAAADI. The CDR3 length is 16 residues. Trimming cost V 4 bases and J 2 bases, with 12 bases left between them. This CDR3 reads CASSGRDWTYNSPLHF. The CDR3 nucleotides are TGCGCCAGCAGTGGGAGGGACTGGACCTATAATTCACCCCTCCACTTT.

The chain is built from TRBV5-1 and TRBJ2-3, with 16 positions matching TRBD2. This CDR3 is built from 18 residues. V was clipped by 4 bases and J by 4 bases; unmatched bases: 9. Germline V gene sequence: CDR1 SGHRS, CDR2 YFSETQ. The CDR3 protein is CASSLGLAGGPVPDTQYF. The CDR3 DNA follows: TGCGCCAGCAGCCTGGGACTAGCGGGGGGGCCGGTCCCAGATACGCAGTATTTT. The variable domain in full, completed from reference TRBV5-1 and TRBJ2-3, reads KAGVTQTPRYLIKTRGQQVTLSCSPISGHRSVSWYQQTPGQGLQFLFEYFSETQRNKGNFPGRFSGRQFSNSRSEMNVSTLELGDSALYLCASSLGLAGGPVPDTQYFGPGTRLTVL.

The V gene is TRBV4-2, the J gene TRBJ2-5; 9 bases line up with TRBD2. This CDR3 spans 17 amino acids. Germline CDR1 LGHNA, CDR2 YNFKEQ. J was trimmed by 0 bases and V by 1 base; bases with no gene match: 6. CDR3 coding DNA: TGTGCCAGCAGCCAAGCACTAGCGGGTTTGTACCAAGAGACCCAGTACTTC. Its translation is CASSQALAGLYQETQYF.

The chain uses TRBV7-9 and TRBJ1-1; D remains ambiguous. The CDR3 is 12 amino acids. V lost 1 base, J lost 4 bases, and 4 bases lay in between. Germline loops: CDR1 SEHNR, CDR2 FQNEAQ (reference sequence). CDR3 region: CASSLVSTEAFF. CDR3 in DNA: TGTGCCAGCAGCTTAGTGTCCACTGAAGCTTTCTTT.

The CDR3 DNA sequence: TGTGCCATCAGTGAGTCGGGACAGGTAATGGGCTACACCTTC. Protein: CAISESGQVMGYTF. The V gene is TRBV10-3, the J gene TRBJ1-2; 8 bases are shared with TRBD1. CDR1 is ENHRY and CDR2 is SYGVKD in the germline V gene. The V gene end was trimmed by 0 bases and the J gene end by 8 bases; junction bases not matched to a gene: 5. This CDR3 comprises 14 residues.